The 17 T cell receptor beta chains below come from one sample, sequenced in a study of shared clonotypes between healthy human individuals. Measured with immunoSEQ multiplex PCR; TCRdb has only the in-frame clones, and not every one. The sample includes 2 million or so clones, approximately 95% of them seen just once. Material: naive CD4+ T cells sorted from blood. Noted subset: CD45RA+ positively selected. The source is a young man in good health.

V gene TRBV7-2 combines with J gene TRBJ2-3; TRBD1 aligns across 8 bases. V dropped 5 bases and J dropped 5; count of bases not matched to a gene: 6. Germline assignment: CDR1 SGHTA and CDR2 FQGNSA. CDR3 size: 14 residues. The CDR3 loop reads CASSPGQAVDTQYF. CDR3 DNA sequence: TGTGCCAGCAGCCCGGGACAGGCCGTAGATACGCAGTATTTT.

The V call is TRBV7-9, the J call TRBJ1-4; TRBD1 agrees at 10 bases. The CDR3 loop spans 17 amino acids. Germline trimming cut 6 bases from V and 0 bases from J; bases unmatched to any gene: 7. Per the germline V gene, CDR1 is SEHNR and CDR2 is FQNEAQ (reference sequence). The CDR3 sequence is CASRLGTGATTNEKLFF. In nucleotides, the CDR3 is TGTGCCAGCAGACTAGGGACAGGGGCAACAACTAATGAAAAACTGTTTTTT. Based on the CDR3 plus reference TRBV7-9 and TRBJ1-4, the full variable domain is DTGVSQNPRHKITKRGQNVTFRCDPISEHNRLYWYRQTLGQGPEFLTYFQNEAQLEKSRLLSDRFSAERPKGSFSTLEIQRTEQGDSAMYLCASRLGTGATTNEKLFFGSGTQLSVL.

The chain joins TRBV7-2 to TRBJ1-2, with D uncertain. The CDR3 is 12 amino acids. Per germline, CDR1 SGHTA and CDR2 FQGNSA. V dropped 7 bases and J dropped 5 bases, with 11 bases sitting between them. In DNA, the CDR3 is TGTGCCAGCACCCCCGTGGATTATGGCTACACCTTC. Translation: CASTPVDYGYTF.

This clone showed up just once. The CDR3: CASKGGAGETQYF. The CDR3 region has the DNA TGTGCCAGCAAAGGGGGCGCGGGGGAGACCCAGTACTTC. The V call is TRBV2, the J call TRBJ2-5; possible D gene TRBD1, 7 bases. The CDR3 is 13 residues long. CDR1 and CDR2 (germline): SNHLY, FYNNEI. V was shortened by 7 bases and J by 5 bases, with 14 bases between the two germline ends. The whole variable domain, remainder taken from reference TRBV2 and TRBJ2-5, is EPEVTQTPSHQVTQMGQEVILRCVPISNHLYFYWYRQILGQKVEFLVSFYNNEISEKSEIFDDQFSVERPDGSNFTLKIRSTKLEDSAMYFCASKGGAGETQYFGPGTRLLVL.

The V call is TRBV30, the J call TRBJ2-7; D assignment may be TRBD1 or TRBD2 (6 bases each). V shed 2 bases and J shed 2 bases, with 10 bases lying between them. This CDR3 region has 13 residues. The germline V gene has CDR1 GTSNPN and CDR2 SVGIG (reference sequence). The CDR3 sequence: CAWSPGATYEQYF. CDR3 coding DNA: TGTGCCTGGAGTCCGGGGGCTACCTACGAGCAGTACTTC.

The J gene is TRBJ2-7, the V gene TRBV19, with 7 bases lining up with TRBD1. Trimming at V came to 5 bases and at J to 4 bases, leaving 8 bases not matched to a gene. Germline assignment: CDR1 LNHDA and CDR2 SQIVND (reference sequence). There are 14 residues in the CDR3. The CDR3, as DNA: TGTGCCAGTAGTTCGAGGACAGGTTCGTACGAGCAGTACTTC. Translated, it gives CASSSRTGSYEQYF.

This rearrangement joins TRBV5-1 to TRBJ1-1, with D possibly being TRBD1 (5 bases). V dropped 4 bases and J dropped 1 base, with 14 bases sitting between them. Germline CDR1 SGHRS, CDR2 YFSETQ. The CDR3 runs 15 residues. The CDR3 DNA reads TGCGCCAGCAGCGCCGACAGCCCAAAGAACACTGAAGCTTTCTTT. This sequence encodes CASSADSPKNTEAFF.

This clone was counted once. This chain connects TRBV30 to TRBJ1-1; D ambiguous. Trimming shortened V by 3 bases and J by 4 bases, and 9 bases separated the two germline ends. CDR1 GTSNPN and CDR2 SVGIG come from the germline V gene (reference sequence). The CDR3 loop spans 12 amino acids. The CDR3 DNA reads as TGTGCCTGGAGGCGGGTTGGCACTGAAGCTTTCTTT. It encodes CAWRRVGTEAFF.

The rearrangement uses TRBV29-1 and TRBJ2-1; D not resolved. V lost 0 bases, J lost 9 bases, and 9 bases lay in between. Germline V gives CDR1 SQVTM, CDR2 ANQGSEA. CDR3 length: 12 residues. In DNA, the CDR3 is TGCAGCGTTGAAGACGGTTCTGGTGAGCAGTTCTTC. This encodes CSVEDGSGEQFF.

This rearrangement joins TRBV30 to TRBJ2-3; 9 bases fit TRBD1. The CDR3 extends over 12 amino acids. In germline, CDR1 is GTSNPN, CDR2 SVGIG (reference sequence). J was trimmed by 6 bases and V by 5 bases; bases with no gene match: 3. Here the CDR3 reads CAWGQGLDTQYF. The DNA of the CDR3 is TGTGCCTGGGGACAGGGGTTGGATACGCAGTATTTT.

The gene calls are TRBV29-1 and TRBJ2-3; D may correspond to TRBD1 or TRBD2 (6 bases each). From germline, CDR1 is SQVTM and CDR2 ANQGSEA. Deletions cut 4 bases from V and 4 bases from J, with 15 bases between. The CDR3 loop spans 14 amino acids. This CDR3 reads CSVARFGGADTQYF. In nucleotides, the CDR3 is TGCAGCGTTGCGAGATTCGGGGGCGCAGATACGCAGTATTTT.

This rearrangement joins TRBV25-1 to TRBJ2-3; a weak D match, TRBD1 (6 bases). The length of the CDR3 is 14 residues. Trimming took off 3 bases at V and 0 bases at J, with 7 bases between the two ends. CDR1 and CDR2 (germline): MGHDK, SYGVNS. In DNA form, the CDR3 reads TGTGCCAGCAGTGACACAGGGAGCACAGATACGCAGTATTTT. This gives the protein CASSDTGSTDTQYF.

Only one count was recorded for this clone. The same CDR3 is also encoded by other DNA sequences in this sample. The chain combines TRBV11-2 with TRBJ2-4; possible D gene TRBD1, 6 bases. This CDR3 has 13 residues. Germline-derived CDR1 and CDR2 are SGHAT and FQNNGV. V lost 1 base, J lost 7 bases, and 8 bases lay in between. The CDR3: CASSLGQGNIQYF. Here the CDR3 DNA reads TGTGCCAGCAGCTTAGGGCAGGGGAACATTCAGTACTTC.

CDR3 sequence: CASSLLAGNTDTQYF. CDR3 nucleotides: TGCGCCAGCAGCTTGTTGGCAGGGAACACAGATACGCAGTATTTT. V and J are TRBV5-1 and TRBJ2-3; the D gene is possibly TRBD1 (5 bases). CDR1 is SGHRS, CDR2 YFSETQ, per germline. Deletions cut 1 base from V and 2 bases from J, with 11 bases between. The CDR3 totals 15 residues. Combining the CDR3 with reference TRBV5-1 and TRBJ2-3 gives the whole variable domain KAGVTQTPRYLIKTRGQQVTLSCSPISGHRSVSWYQQTPGQGLQFLFEYFSETQRNKGNFPGRFSGRQFSNSRSEMNVSTLELGDSALYLCASSLLAGNTDTQYFGPGTRLTVL.

V gene TRBV5-4 combines with J gene TRBJ2-3, with no clear D. Germline V CDR1 and CDR2: SGHNT, YYREEE (reference sequence). V was clipped by 2 bases and J by 0 bases, with 10 bases between them. CDR3 size: 15 residues. CDR3 nucleotide sequence: TGTGCCAGCAGCTTAAGACGGCCTAGCACAGATACGCAGTATTTT. It encodes CASSLRRPSTDTQYF.

The table lists this clone with a count of one. This chain connects TRBV7-9 to TRBJ1-6, with 7 bases matching TRBD1. Per the germline V gene, CDR1 is SEHNR and CDR2 is FQNEAQ (reference sequence). After removal of 5 bases from V and 5 bases from J, the junction contained 3 bases not matched to a gene. There are 14 residues in the CDR3. CDR3 sequence reads: CASSPGGDNSPLHF. For the CDR3, the DNA is TGTGCCAGCAGCCCAGGGGGAGATAATTCACCCCTCCACTTT.

V and J are TRBV28 and TRBJ2-1; 7 bases line up with TRBD1. The V and J ends lost 2 bases and 3 bases, in that order; junction bases with no gene match: 4. CDR1 is MDHEN and CDR2 is SYDVKM in the germline V gene. The CDR3 is 15 residues long. The CDR3 DNA is TGTGCCAGCAGTTTAGAGGGGGCTATCTACAATGAGCAGTTCTTC. Translation: CASSLEGAIYNEQFF.